Below, 9 T cell receptor beta chains from the same sample are listed, as sequenced in a study of blood T cell repertoires in COVID-19. Measured with immunoSEQ multiplex PCR; TCRdb has only the in-frame clones, and not every one. In the table there are 360,000 or so clones, around nine tenths of which are singletons. Sequenced input: PBMCs or T cells enriched from blood (not recorded which). The origin of the receptors is a woman younger than 45 who had been exposed to COVID-19.

The chain recombines TRBV27 with TRBJ1-5; 7 bases align to TRBD1. CDR3 length: 14 residues. The trim removed 6 bases at V and 0 bases at J, leaving 2 bases unmatched. The germline V gene encodes CDR1 MNHEY and CDR2 SMNVEV (reference sequence). The CDR3: CASSTGDSNQPQHF. The CDR3 nucleotides are TGTGCCAGCAGCACAGGGGATAGCAATCAGCCCCAGCATTTT.

The chain couples TRBV25-1 to TRBJ1-2, with D maybe TRBD1 (5 bases). V lost 10 bases and J 6 bases, leaving 12 bases between the germline ends. This CDR3 has 11 amino acids. Germline CDR1 and CDR2: MGHDK and SYGVNS. CDR3 residues: CANIGGDGYTF. DNA for the CDR3: TGTGCCAACATCGGGGGAGATGGCTACACCTTC.

This chain uses TRBV28 with TRBJ1-1, with D unresolved. V gave up 6 bases and J gave up 1 base, with 12 bases separating them. Germline values: CDR1 MDHEN, CDR2 SYDVKM. The length of the CDR3 is 14 residues. The CDR3 coding sequence is TGTGCCAGCAGGATATGGGCAGAGAACACTGAAGCTTTCTTT. Protein sequence: CASRIWAENTEAFF.

The chain joins TRBV10-3 to TRBJ2-7; D call uncertain. Trimming removed 4 bases from V and 2 bases from J, with 12 bases in between. CDR1 and CDR2 (germline): ENHRY, SYGVKD. The CDR3 sequence is 14 residues long. The CDR3 region has the DNA TGTGCCATCAGTGGCTCCCTCGAGGCCTACGAGCAGTACTTC. It is translated as CAISGSLEAYEQYF.

The chain links TRBV10-2 to TRBJ2-1; tentative D call: TRBD1 (5 bases). The germline V gene has CDR1 WSHSY and CDR2 SAAADI. The CDR3 runs to 12 residues. The V gene lost 9 bases and the J gene lost 4 bases, with 10 bases spanning the gap. This CDR3 is CASGAKYNEQFF. DNA for the CDR3: TGCGCCAGTGGGGCGAAGTACAATGAGCAGTTCTTC.

This sequence joins TRBV18 and TRBJ2-4; D possibly corresponds to TRBD2 (5 bases). The CDR3 has 14 amino acids. Trimming stripped 5 bases from V and 1 base from J, with 9 bases between. CDR1 and CDR2 (germline): KGHSH, LQKENI. This CDR3 reads CASSGERAKNIQYF. Here the CDR3 DNA reads TGTGCCAGCTCAGGGGAGAGGGCCAAAAACATTCAGTACTTC.

This chain uses TRBV7-3 with TRBJ2-1, with TRBD2 identical over 11 bases. The V gene end was trimmed by 8 bases and the J gene end by 5 bases; junction bases not matched to a gene: 2. The CDR3 is 13 residues long. Germline V gene lookup returns CDR1 SGHTA and CDR2 FQGTGA. This CDR3 reads CASGTSGHNEQFF. CDR3 DNA sequence: TGTGCCAGCGGGACTAGCGGACACAATGAGCAGTTCTTC.

The chain has TRBV7-9 and TRBJ2-7, with 7 nucleotides matching TRBD1. Trimming cost V 3 bases and J 5 bases; bases outside gene matches: 7. Germline values: CDR1 SEHNR, CDR2 FQNEAQ (reference sequence). The CDR3 covers 14 residues. Here the CDR3 reads CASSLTGRSDEQYF. The CDR3 DNA is TGTGCCAGCAGCTTGACAGGGCGGTCGGACGAGCAGTACTTC.

The rearrangement joins TRBV23-1 to TRBJ2-3, with a tentative D call TRBD1 (6 bases). TRBV23-1 is classed as an ORF, of uncertain function. V was trimmed by 9 bases and J by 0 bases, leaving 13 bases between them. CDR3 length: 14 residues. The CDR3 loop is CASTTGESTDTQYF. The CDR3 DNA is TGCGCCAGTACGACAGGAGAGAGCACAGATACGCAGTATTTT.